This TCR beta chain was profiled in a study of shared clonotypes between healthy human individuals. Germline trimming cut 0 bases from V and 3 bases from J; bases unmatched to any gene: 3. The CDR3 has 15 residues. The V gene's germline CDR1 is LNHDA and CDR2 SQIVND (reference sequence). Clones were sequenced by immunoSEQ multiplex PCR, and TCRdb holds only the in-frame ones, with some missing. The sample contains hundreds of thousands of clones, about 95% of which appear only once. Naive CD8 populations comprised CD45RO-negative cells positively selected for CCR7, excluding terminally differentiated effector memory CD45RA+ cells.

The chain combines TRBV19 with TRBJ2-7; 9 nucleotides agree with TRBD2. The specimen was naive CD8+ T cells sorted from blood. The TCR sequence derives from a woman aged 25 to 39 in good health. The CDR3 loop is CASSIEDSGSYEQYF. In DNA form, the CDR3 reads TGTGCCAGTAGTATAGAGGATAGCGGGAGCTACGAGCAGTACTTC.